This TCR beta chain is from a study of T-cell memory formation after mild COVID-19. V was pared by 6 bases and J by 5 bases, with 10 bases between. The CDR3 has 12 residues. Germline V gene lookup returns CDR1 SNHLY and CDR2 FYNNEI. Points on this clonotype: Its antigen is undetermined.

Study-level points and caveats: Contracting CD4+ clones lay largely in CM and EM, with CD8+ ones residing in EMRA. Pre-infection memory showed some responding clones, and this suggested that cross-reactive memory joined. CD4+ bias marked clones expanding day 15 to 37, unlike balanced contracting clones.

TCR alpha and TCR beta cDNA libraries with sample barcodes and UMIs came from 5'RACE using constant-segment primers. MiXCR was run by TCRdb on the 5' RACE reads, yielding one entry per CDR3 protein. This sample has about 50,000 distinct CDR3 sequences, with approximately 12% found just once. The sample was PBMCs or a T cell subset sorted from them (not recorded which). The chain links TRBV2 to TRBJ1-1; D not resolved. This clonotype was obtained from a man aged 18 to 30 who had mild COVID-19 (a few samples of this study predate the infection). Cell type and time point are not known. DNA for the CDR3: TGTGCCAGCAGGACCTCGGGAACTGAAGCTTTCTTT. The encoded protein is CASRTSGTEAFF.